This T cell receptor (beta chain) originates from a study of T-cell reconstitution after alpha-beta-depleted transplantation in children. Study-wide results and caveats: Day-60 TCRbeta diversity that was high in some patients was derived from surviving recipient T cells and thymic progenitors. The main origin of T-cell counts and diversity one year after transplant was newly produced T cells. Several hundred graft clones that had expanded were reportedly the source of alpha-beta T cells about two months after transplant.

CDR3 size: 13 residues. V lost 4 bases and J lost 3, with 10 bases in between. This clonotype was detected many times. Its antigen is as yet unknown. A TCRbeta library incorporating unique molecular identifiers was prepared. TCRdb re-analysed the PCR reads in MiXCR, keeping a single row per CDR3 protein. Of about 980,000 distinct CDR3 sequences in the sample, about 29% are singletons; the top ten hold roughly 30%. The source was PBMCs, mostly from graft donor cells, collected 360 days after TCRalphabeta/CD19-depleted stem cell transplant. The chain carries TRBV12-3 or TRBV12-4 and TRBJ2-7; D tentatively reads TRBD1 or TRBD2 (5 bases each). The clonotype was recovered from a boy younger than two who had a stem cell transplant for SCID, so the T cells may come from the graft donor. DNA of the CDR3: TGTGCCAGCAGTTCCGGGACCGGCTACGAGCAGTACTTC. This codes for CASSSGTGYEQYF.